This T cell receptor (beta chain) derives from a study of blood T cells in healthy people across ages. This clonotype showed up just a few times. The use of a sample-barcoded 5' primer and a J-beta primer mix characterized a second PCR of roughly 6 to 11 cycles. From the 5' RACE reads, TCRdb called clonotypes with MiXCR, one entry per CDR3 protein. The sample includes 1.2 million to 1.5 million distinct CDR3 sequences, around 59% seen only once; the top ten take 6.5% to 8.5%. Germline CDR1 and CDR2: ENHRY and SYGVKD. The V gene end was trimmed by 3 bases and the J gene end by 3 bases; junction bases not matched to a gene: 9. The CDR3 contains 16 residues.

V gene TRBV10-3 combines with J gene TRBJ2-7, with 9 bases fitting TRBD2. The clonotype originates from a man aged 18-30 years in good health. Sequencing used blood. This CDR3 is CAISDSGRRGFYEQYF. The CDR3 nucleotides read TGTGCCATCAGTGATAGCGGGAGACGTGGTTTCTACGAGCAGTACTTC.